This record covers a single T cell receptor (beta chain). Other autoimmune diseases, uncontrolled infections, pregnancy or lactation ruled patients out of participation. These data come from a study of Graves' ophthalmopathy and Graves' hyperthyroidism. Amplification of TCR beta CDR3 regions used RNA transcripts. RT-PCR was first run with HTBI primers, then multiplex PCR in a second round. In TCRdb, the multiplex PCR reads were re-called with MiXCR into one record per CDR3 protein. The profile covers roughly 160,000 distinct CDR3 sequences, with 39% appearing a single time and less than 9.5% taken by the ten largest. This CDR3 spans 17 amino acids. V lost 6 bases, J lost 1 base, and 21 bases lay in between. Germline CDR1 is MNHNS and CDR2 is SASEGT.

Sequenced input: peripheral blood. The clonotype originates from a man aged 25 to 45 with Graves' ophthalmopathy. V is TRBV6-1 and J is TRBJ1-1; maybe TRBD1 (6 bases). The CDR3 reads CASRPPGTPGSNTEAFF. CDR3 DNA sequence: TGTGCCAGCAGACCCCCCGGGACACCTGGATCGAACACTGAAGCTTTCTTT.